The 21 T cell receptor beta chains listed next were all sequenced from one sample in a study of cytotoxic CD8 clonotypes in ibrutinib-treated CLL. Produced via immunoSEQ multiplex PCR; TCRdb's table is partial and in-frame only. The sample carries 75,000 to 90,000 clones, approximately 82% recorded once. Sequencing was performed on PBMCs, taken after 24 months of ibrutinib treatment. These receptors originate from a human donor with chronic lymphocytic leukemia.

This rearrangement joins TRBV19 to TRBJ2-7, with 9 bases that match TRBD1. This CDR3 is 15 amino acids long. V shed 7 bases, J shed 7 bases, and the junction held 14 bases outside the gene matches. The germline V gene has CDR1 LNHDA and CDR2 SQIVND (reference sequence). CDR3 nucleotides: TGTGCCAGTACCCGATCAGGACAGGGGACGGGTGAGCAGTACTTC. Its protein product is CASTRSGQGTGEQYF.

The chain employs TRBV7-2 and TRBJ2-2, with 11 bases that match TRBD1. The germline V gene has CDR1 SGHTA and CDR2 FQGNSA. Trimming at V came to 5 bases and at J to 7 bases, leaving 6 bases not matched to a gene. CDR3 length equals 15 residues. CDR3 amino acids: CASSPGQGVVGELFF. CDR3 sequence (DNA): TGTGCCAGCAGCCCGGGACAGGGGGTAGTCGGGGAGCTGTTTTTT.

The V call is TRBV28, the J call TRBJ2-7; D might be TRBD2 (5 bases). There are 13 residues in the CDR3. V was clipped by 5 bases and J by 7 bases, with 15 bases between them. The germline CDR1 and CDR2 sequences are MDHEN and SYDVKM. The CDR3 nucleotides are TGTGCCAGCAGTCTTCCGAACACGGGGGAGCAGTACTTC. Amino acid sequence: CASSLPNTGEQYF. The full variable domain, its missing parts supplied by reference TRBV28 and TRBJ2-7, is DVKVTQSSRYLVKRTGEKVFLECVQDMDHENMFWYRQDPGLGLRLIYFSYDVKMKEKGDIPEGYSVSREKKERFSLILESASTNQTSMYLCASSLPNTGEQYFGPGTRLTVT.

The gene calls are TRBV18 and TRBJ2-5; a possible D gene is TRBD1 (6 bases). Germline V gives CDR1 KGHSH, CDR2 LQKENI. The CDR3 has 14 residues. V was clipped by 2 bases and J by 0 bases, with 7 bases between them. The CDR3 coding sequence is TGTGCCAGCTCACCAGGACAGTACCAAGAGACCCAGTACTTC. This encodes CASSPGQYQETQYF.

This clone was recorded once. The CDR3 reads CASSYNGVRTYEQYF. CDR3 bases: TGTGCCAGCAGTTACAACGGGGTCAGGACCTACGAGCAGTACTTC. V usage is TRBV6-5 and J usage is TRBJ2-7; D might be TRBD2 (5 bases). V lost 2 bases and J 2 bases, leaving 13 bases between the germline ends. CDR1 and CDR2 from the germline V gene are MNHEY and SVGAGI. The CDR3 is made up of 15 amino acids.

The gene calls are TRBV25-1 and TRBJ2-5, with a weak D call TRBD1 (8 bases). CDR1 is MGHDK, CDR2 SYGVNS, per germline. Deletions cut 3 bases from V and 5 bases from J, with 19 bases between. The length of the CDR3 is 16 residues. The DNA for the CDR3 is TGTGCCAGCAGTGACGCCAGACAGGGGCGGGGGGAGACCCAGTACTTC. Translated: CASSDARQGRGETQYF.

The V gene is TRBV28, the J gene TRBJ1-2; 8 bases are a match to TRBD1. The CDR3 extends over 14 amino acids. Losses at the gene ends were 5 bases for V and 3 bases for J; bases not matched to a gene: 5. CDR1 is MDHEN and CDR2 is SYDVKM in the germline V gene. This CDR3 reads CASSALQGDYGYTF. CDR3 coding DNA: TGTGCCAGCAGTGCCTTACAGGGGGACTATGGCTACACCTTC.

The chain links TRBV7-2 to TRBJ1-2, with 11 bases that match TRBD1. The germline V gene encodes CDR1 SGHTA and CDR2 FQGNSA. V trimming: 7 bases; J trimming: 2 bases; junction bases outside the gene matches: 6. The CDR3 sequence is 15 residues long. The CDR3 sequence is CASTTGTGGNYGYTF. The CDR3 DNA reads as TGTGCCAGCACCACAGGGACAGGGGGAAACTATGGCTACACCTTC. The variable domain in full, completed from reference TRBV7-2 and TRBJ1-2, reads GAGVSQSPSNKVTEKGKDVELRCDPISGHTALYWYRQSLGQGLEFLIYFQGNSAPDKSGLPSDRFSAERTGGSVSTLTIQRTQQEDSAVYLCASTTGTGGNYGYTFGSGTRLTVV.

J is TRBJ1-1 and V is TRBV5-1; the match to TRBD1 covers 9 bases. The CDR3 is 13 amino acids. The J segment lost 8 bases and the V segment lost 0 bases, leaving 2 bases of the junction unmatched. Germline V gene lookup returns CDR1 SGHRS and CDR2 YFSETQ. CDR3 protein: CASSLGGTGEAFF. The CDR3, as DNA: TGCGCCAGCAGCTTGGGAGGGACAGGGGAAGCTTTCTTT.

This chain links TRBV19 with TRBJ2-1, with D possibly matching TRBD2 (6 bases). From germline, CDR1 is LNHDA and CDR2 SQIVND (reference sequence). V was clipped by 6 bases and J by 0 bases, with 9 bases between them. The CDR3 runs to 14 residues. Here the CDR3 reads CASRRDSSYNEQFF. DNA of the CDR3: TGTGCCAGTAGAAGGGACTCCTCCTACAATGAGCAGTTCTTC.

This clone was picked up a small number of times. The chain carries TRBV6-5 and TRBJ1-2, with D tentatively TRBD1 (5 bases). This CDR3 region has 14 residues. CDR1 and CDR2 (germline): MNHEY, SVGAGI. V was cut by 5 bases and J by 0 bases, with 10 bases left in between. Here the CDR3 reads CASSARGSNYGYTF. CDR3 coding DNA: TGTGCCAGCAGTGCCCGGGGGTCTAACTATGGCTACACCTTC.

This chain joins TRBV5-1 and TRBJ2-7; 9 bases match TRBD2. Germline CDR1 and CDR2: SGHRS and YFSETQ. The junction had 5 bases not matched to a gene; V was cut back by 0 bases and J by 4 bases. This CDR3 region has 15 residues. The CDR3 region is CASSLVASGKYEQYF. The CDR3 DNA is TGCGCCAGCAGCTTGGTTGCTAGCGGGAAATACGAGCAGTACTTC.

The chain links TRBV6-5 to TRBJ2-5, with D maybe TRBD2 (5 bases). Trimming took 5 bases from V and 2 from J, leaving 9 bases between them. The CDR3 is made up of 13 amino acids. The germline V gene has CDR1 MNHEY and CDR2 SVGAGI. Here the CDR3 reads CASSRGFQETQYF. CDR3 DNA: TGTGCCAGCAGTCGGGGATTTCAAGAGACCCAGTACTTC.

The chain is built from TRBV28 and TRBJ2-4; TRBD1 is a possible D gene (7 bases). This CDR3 has 16 residues. V was clipped by 5 bases and J by 0 bases, with 14 bases between them. CDR1 and CDR2 from the germline V gene are MDHEN and SYDVKM. Here the CDR3 reads CASSDAGGLAKNIQYF. DNA of the CDR3: TGTGCCAGCAGTGACGCAGGGGGACTAGCCAAAAACATTCAGTACTTC.

The chain employs TRBV5-1 and TRBJ2-5; D perhaps matches TRBD2 (6 bases). CDR1 and CDR2 (germline): SGHRS, YFSETQ. The CDR3 totals 15 residues. Trimming took 4 bases from V and 1 from J, leaving 14 bases between them. The CDR3 here is CASSARGGGQETQYF. Here the CDR3 DNA reads TGCGCCAGCAGCGCTCGGGGAGGCGGCCAAGAGACCCAGTACTTC.

J is TRBJ1-1 and V is TRBV27; TRBD1 aligns across 7 bases. There are 19 residues in the CDR3. Germline V CDR1 and CDR2: MNHEY, SMNVEV (reference sequence). Unmatched junction bases numbered 20, after V lost 7 bases and J lost 0 bases. CDR3 in amino acids: CASKSRLRTGANMNTEAFF. CDR3 coding DNA: TGTGCCAGCAAATCAAGGCTTAGGACAGGTGCTAACATGAACACTGAAGCTTTCTTT.

Here the CDR3 reads CASSYSVRDEQFF. The CDR3 DNA is TGTGCCAGCAGTTACTCGGTAAGGGATGAGCAGTTCTTC. This chain links TRBV6-5 with TRBJ2-1; D call uncertain. The CDR3 loop spans 13 amino acids. Trimming took 0 bases from V and 8 from J, leaving 8 bases between them. The germline V gene has CDR1 MNHEY and CDR2 SVGAGI.

This clone was detected only a few times. This chain uses TRBV18 with TRBJ2-6; 7 positions agree with TRBD1. Germline V gene lookup returns CDR1 KGHSH and CDR2 LQKENI. Trimming cost V 1 base and J 1 base; bases outside gene matches: 10. This CDR3 spans 19 amino acids. The chain's CDR3 is CASSPRKRDSLSGANVLTF. CDR3 coding DNA: TGTGCCAGCTCACCACGGAAACGGGACAGTCTATCTGGGGCCAACGTCCTGACTTTC.

The chain couples TRBV4-3 to TRBJ1-3; D gene ambiguous. Germline CDR1 and CDR2: LGHNA and YSLEER. V gave up 0 bases and J gave up 3 bases, with 12 bases separating them. This CDR3 has 16 amino acids. In DNA, the CDR3 is TGCGCCAGCAGCCAAGAGGCCGTCGGGAGTGGAAACACCATATATTTT. It translates to CASSQEAVGSGNTIYF.

The chain employs TRBV9 and TRBJ2-1; tentatively, D is TRBD2 (5 bases). Germline CDR1 SGDLS, CDR2 YYNGEE. Deletions cut 0 bases from V and 2 bases from J, with 9 bases between. The CDR3 runs to 15 residues. The CDR3 nucleotides are TGTGCCAGCAGCGTAGAAAGCGGACCCTACAATGAGCAGTTCTTC. Protein sequence: CASSVESGPYNEQFF.

This clone is a singleton in its sample. This chain links TRBV18 with TRBJ2-2; tentatively, D is TRBD1 (5 bases). CDR1 and CDR2 from the germline V gene are KGHSH and LQKENI. The V end was cut by 0 bases, the J end by 5 bases, with 16 bases between. The CDR3 loop spans 17 amino acids. Here the CDR3 reads CASSPPSRAGWTGELFF. Here the CDR3 DNA reads TGTGCCAGCTCACCACCGAGTAGGGCAGGGTGGACCGGGGAGCTGTTTTTT. Using reference TRBV18 and TRBJ2-2 for the parts outside the CDR3, the full variable domain is NAGVMQNPRHLVRRRGQEARLRCSPMKGHSHVYWYRQLPEEGLKFMVYLQKENIIDESGMPKERFSAEFPKEGPSILRIQQVVRGDSAAYFCASSPPSRAGWTGELFFGEGSRLTVL.